The 15 T cell receptor beta chains reported below all come from one sample, sequenced in a study of CD8 T cells in Susac syndrome. With random hexamers, reverse transcription was performed on about 0.5 to 1 ug of RNA. One entry per CDR3 protein results from TCRdb running MiXCR on the immunoSEQ multiplex PCR reads. This sample has tens of thousands of distinct CDR3 sequences, with just under 95% found just once. Sequencing used CD4+ T cells from PBMCs. The receptors shown here come from a human donor with Susac syndrome.

V gene TRBV18 combines with J gene TRBJ2-3; 7 bases are shared with TRBD2. The V segment lost 0 bases and the J segment 7 bases; nucleotides outside the gene matches: 13. The CDR3 spans 17 residues. Per the germline V gene, CDR1 is KGHSH and CDR2 is LQKENI. CDR3 amino acids: CASSPPTRGRGPNTQYF. The CDR3 nucleotides are TGTGCCAGCTCACCACCCACCCGAGGGAGGGGCCCTAATACGCAGTATTTT.

This clonotype was observed once. The V gene is TRBV7-9, the J gene TRBJ2-7; the match to TRBD2 covers 13 bases. The V gene end was trimmed by 5 bases and the J gene end by 7 bases; junction bases not matched to a gene: 8. Germline values: CDR1 SEHNR, CDR2 FQNEAQ (reference sequence). This CDR3 has 15 amino acids. The CDR3 nucleotides read TGTGCCAGCAGCCCGCGACTAGCGGGGGGAGGGGAGCAGTACTTC. Protein product: CASSPRLAGGGEQYF.

Only one count was recorded for this clonotype. The J gene is TRBJ1-6, the V gene TRBV3-1, with 8 bases fitting TRBD1. Germline loops: CDR1 LGHDT, CDR2 YNNKEL (reference sequence). With 8 bases clipped from V and 7 bases from J, the junction kept 4 bases outside the gene matches. CDR3 length: 13 amino acids. CDR3 in amino acids: CASSDRANSPLHF. The CDR3 DNA is TGTGCCAGCTCGGACAGGGCAAATTCACCCCTCCACTTT.

The chain couples TRBV30 to TRBJ2-3; unclear D gene. CDR1 and CDR2 (germline): GTSNPN, SVGIG (reference sequence). The ends were cut back, 0 bases at V and 5 bases at J, with 18 bases in the middle. This CDR3 has 16 amino acids. DNA of the CDR3: TGTGCCTGGAGTGTACTACTTCGAGGTGGTCGAGATACGCAGTATTTT. Protein sequence: CAWSVLLRGGRDTQYF.

The gene calls are TRBV18 and TRBJ2-7; D perhaps matches TRBD2 (6 bases). The V end was cut by 3 bases, the J end by 6 bases, with 15 bases between. The germline gives CDR1 KGHSH, CDR2 LQKENI. The CDR3 spans 14 residues. The CDR3 region is CASSPTHGEVEQYF. The CDR3 nucleotides read TGTGCCAGCTCACCCACCCATGGGGAGGTCGAGCAGTACTTC.

The chain combines TRBV6-5 with TRBJ2-7, with a possible D match to TRBD1 (5 bases). Germline V lookup: CDR1 MNHEY, CDR2 SVGAGI. V lost 2 bases, J lost 3 bases, and 14 bases lay in between. The CDR3 contains 15 residues. Written as DNA, the CDR3 is TGTGCCAGCAGTTACGATCCAGGGATGATCTACGAGCAGTACTTC. This translates into CASSYDPGMIYEQYF.

The V and J genes are TRBV3-1 and TRBJ2-7, with D tentatively TRBD2 (7 bases). CDR3 size: 14 residues. Deletions cut 4 bases from V and 3 bases from J, with 13 bases between. Germline V CDR1 and CDR2: LGHDT, YNNKEL (reference sequence). CDR3 loop: CASSLPGGIYEQYF. For the CDR3, the DNA is TGTGCCAGCAGCCTCCCGGGGGGCATCTACGAGCAGTACTTC.

This clonotype has only a few counts. V gene TRBV4-1 combines with J gene TRBJ2-3; 15 nucleotides match TRBD2. The trim removed 4 bases at V and 11 bases at J, leaving 4 bases unmatched. Germline assignment: CDR1 MGHRA and CDR2 YSYEKL. The CDR3 contains 14 residues. The CDR3 region is CASSPGTSGGKQYF. As DNA, the CDR3 is TGCGCCAGCAGCCCCGGGACTAGCGGGGGGAAGCAGTATTTT.

On this clonotype: Its ends do not fully match the called genes, so a read error is possible. This chain joins TRBV27 and TRBJ2-1, with D possibly being TRBD2 (6 bases). The CDR3 runs to 11 residues. In germline, CDR1 is MNHEY, CDR2 SMNVEV (reference sequence). The chain's CDR3 is CASSFGGLRVF. The CDR3 DNA follows: TGTGCCAGCAGTTTTGGGGGGTTAAGGGTCTTC.

V and J are TRBV29-1 and TRBJ2-7, with 11 bases matching TRBD1. Germline V lookup: CDR1 SQVTM, CDR2 ANQGSEA. V dropped 7 bases and J dropped 1; count of bases not matched to a gene: 6. The CDR3 consists of 14 residues. The CDR3 reads CSARTGGGSYEQYF. The CDR3 DNA reads TGCAGCGCTCGGACAGGGGGCGGGTCCTACGAGCAGTACTTC.

The chain recombines TRBV7-2 with TRBJ2-1; 7 bases are a match to TRBD2. The CDR3 consists of 15 residues. The germline gives CDR1 SGHTA, CDR2 FQGNSA. V shed 5 bases and J 2 bases; nucleotides not matched to a gene: 6. The CDR3 DNA is TGTGCCAGCAGCGATACTAGCGTTACCTACAATGAGCAGTTCTTC. It translates to CASSDTSVTYNEQFF. Full variable domain (missing parts from reference TRBV7-2 and TRBJ2-1): GAGVSQSPSNKVTEKGKDVELRCDPISGHTALYWYRQSLGQGLEFLIYFQGNSAPDKSGLPSDRFSAERTGGSVSTLTIQRTQQEDSAVYLCASSDTSVTYNEQFFGPGTRLTVL.

The chain couples TRBV7-7 to TRBJ2-5; D is undetermined. The V gene lost 1 base and the J gene lost 7 bases, with 13 bases spanning the gap. The CDR3 consists of 14 residues. Germline-derived CDR1 and CDR2 are SSHAT and FNYEAQ (reference sequence). The CDR3 DNA is TGTGCCAGCAGCTTAGGCACCTCAGGCGGGACCCAGTACTTC. Protein: CASSLGTSGGTQYF.

The genes are TRBV24-1 and TRBJ2-1; 10 nucleotides agree with TRBD2. Germline V gene data show CDR1 as KGHDR and CDR2 as SFDVKD. This CDR3 has 16 amino acids. V shed 4 bases and J 8 bases; nucleotides not matched to a gene: 10. CDR3 amino acids: CATSDQTGLASDEQFF. CDR3 bases: TGTGCCACCAGTGACCAAACGGGACTAGCGAGCGATGAGCAGTTCTTC.

The J gene is TRBJ2-1, the V gene TRBV3-1, with a weak D call TRBD1 (6 bases). This CDR3 is built from 13 residues. Germline V gene sequence: CDR1 LGHDT, CDR2 YNNKEL (reference sequence). Trimming took 0 bases from V and 12 from J, leaving 12 bases between them. The CDR3 bases are TGTGCCAGCAGCCAAGAGGGGCAGGGGAGGCAGTTCTTC. Translated, it gives CASSQEGQGRQFF.

V and J are TRBV4-1 and TRBJ1-1, with D possibly being TRBD1 (5 bases). Trimming removed 1 base at V and 5 bases at J, with 14 bases between. Germline V gene sequence: CDR1 MGHRA, CDR2 YSYEKL. The CDR3 is 15 residues long. As DNA, the CDR3 is TGCGCCAGCAGCCAAGGGCCGGGGGGGGAGACTGAAGCTTTCTTT. Translating gives CASSQGPGGETEAFF.